The 16 T cell receptor beta chains given below trace back to one sample, sequenced in a study of regulatory T cells in long-lasting Graves disease. Assembly of TCR beta libraries relied on iRepertoire HTBI primers together with Arm-PCR of CDR3 regions. TCRdb re-called the multiplex PCR reads with MiXCR, one entry per CDR3 protein. Of about 430,000 distinct CDR3 sequences listed, approximately 22% are singletons. Time point reported: persistent/refractory GD, antithyroid drugs over 5 years with positive TRAb. Extracted RNA from PBMCs served as the source of the TCR library. Material: peripheral blood mononuclear cells (PBMCs), obtained when the disease was refractory, from a patient treated with antithyroid drugs. The receptor set was obtained from a female donor with Graves disease.

This clonotype was seen repeatedly, ten times or more. The chain employs TRBV7-8 and TRBJ1-2; no clear D gene. Germline CDR1 and CDR2: SGHVS and FQNEAQ. The CDR3 contains 13 residues. The V end was cut by 1 base, the J end by 8 bases, with 11 bases between. The CDR3 loop reads CASSLGGSGGYTF. CDR3 nucleotides: TGTGCCAGCAGCTTAGGAGGGTCTGGAGGCTACACCTTC.

This clonotype showed up many times. This chain joins TRBV2 and TRBJ1-5, with 7 bases identical to TRBD1. CDR1 SNHLY and CDR2 FYNNEI come from the germline V gene. V lost 4 bases and J lost 0; bases outside the gene matches: 9. This CDR3 comprises 17 residues. The chain's CDR3 is CASSASTGENSNQPQHF. The DNA of the CDR3 is TGTGCCAGCAGTGCCTCTACAGGGGAGAATAGCAATCAGCCCCAGCATTTT. Drawing the rest from reference TRBV2 and TRBJ1-5, the complete variable domain is EPEVTQTPSHQVTQMGQEVILRCVPISNHLYFYWYRQILGQKVEFLVSFYNNEISEKSEIFDDQFSVERPDGSNFTLKIRSTKLEDSAMYFCASSASTGENSNQPQHFGDGTRLSIL.

This clonotype was detected many times. This sequence joins TRBV3-1 and TRBJ1-5, with D possibly being TRBD1 (5 bases). This CDR3 contains 14 residues. With 4 bases removed from V and 3 bases from J, the gap between germline ends came to 10 bases. The germline gives CDR1 LGHDT, CDR2 YNNKEL (reference sequence). The CDR3 DNA sequence: TGTGCCAGCAGCCCGCAGGGATCCAATCAGCCCCAGCATTTT. Protein: CASSPQGSNQPQHF.

The gene calls are TRBV15 and TRBJ1-6; tentative D call: TRBD1 (6 bases). Germline CDR1 reads LNHNV; CDR2 reads YYDKDF (reference sequence). The CDR3 sequence is 14 residues long. V dropped 2 bases and J dropped 8 bases, with 10 bases sitting between them. The CDR3 DNA sequence: TGTGCCACCAGCAGACCCCGACAGGATTCACCCCTCCACTTT. Translation: CATSRPRQDSPLHF.

This clonotype came up many times. The V and J genes are TRBV13 and TRBJ1-5; no firm D call. V gave up 3 bases and J gave up 6 bases, with 6 bases separating them. CDR3 length equals 12 residues. CDR1 and CDR2 from the germline V gene are PRHDT and FYEKMQ (reference sequence). The CDR3 bases are TGTGCCAGCAGCTTGGGTACTCAGCCCCAGCATTTT. This codes for CASSLGTQPQHF. Full variable domain (missing parts from reference TRBV13 and TRBJ1-5): AAGVIQSPRHLIKEKRETATLKCYPIPRHDTVYWYQQGPGQDPQFLISFYEKMQSDKGSIPDRFSAQQFSDYHSELNMSSLELGDSALYFCASSLGTQPQHFGDGTRLSIL.

This clonotype was observed at least ten times. The chain joins TRBV20-1 to TRBJ2-5, with D uncertain. Trimming removed 0 bases at V and 5 bases at J, with 7 bases between. Germline CDR1 reads DFQATT; CDR2 reads SNEGSKA (reference sequence). The CDR3 has 12 residues. CDR3 nucleotide sequence: TGCAGTGCTAGAGATCATGGGGAGACCCAGTACTTC. This codes for CSARDHGETQYF.

This clonotype came up many times. V usage is TRBV6-1 and J usage is TRBJ1-2, with D maybe TRBD1 (5 bases). Germline lookup yields CDR1 MNHNS and CDR2 SASEGT. This CDR3 region has 13 residues. The V gene lost 8 bases and the J gene lost 7 bases, with 17 bases spanning the gap. Here the CDR3 reads CASREHGDGGYTF. The CDR3 DNA follows: TGTGCCAGCCGAGAACATGGGGACGGTGGCTACACCTTC.

In its sample, this clonotype was seen many times. This rearrangement joins TRBV6-2 or TRBV6-3 to TRBJ2-7; TRBD2 matches 8 bases. CDR3 size: 15 residues. V shed 3 bases and J 0 bases; nucleotides not matched to a gene: 4. Germline V CDR1 and CDR2: MNHEY, SVGEGT. CDR3 loop: CASSYSSGSSYEQYF. Here the CDR3 DNA reads TGTGCCAGCAGTTATTCCAGCGGGAGCTCCTACGAGCAGTACTTC.

This chain uses TRBV18 with TRBJ2-5; 7 bases are a match to TRBD2. TRBJ2-1 explains the end of the DNA better; the J call may be wrong. The length of the CDR3 is 13 residues. Per germline, CDR1 KGHSH and CDR2 LQKENI. The CDR3 DNA sequence: TGTGCCAGCTCACGAACGCGGGAGCTTGAGCAGTTCTTC. This translates into CASSRTRELEQFF.

The chain joins TRBV20-1 to TRBJ2-5; 7 positions agree with TRBD2. The CDR3 length is 15 residues. Trimming took 1 base from V and 5 from J; bases not matched to a gene: 10. CDR1 is DFQATT and CDR2 is SNEGSKA in the germline V gene (reference sequence). The CDR3 DNA is TGCAGTGCTAGAGTTCCGACTAGCCCAGGGGAGACCCAGTACTTC. The encoded protein is CSARVPTSPGETQYF.

The chain couples TRBV29-1 to TRBJ1-2; tentatively, D is TRBD1 (6 bases). The germline gives CDR1 SQVTM, CDR2 ANQGSEA. The CDR3 spans 11 residues. Trimming shortened V by 3 bases and J by 6 bases, and 8 bases separated the two germline ends. In DNA form, the CDR3 reads TGCAGCGTTGAGGGGGCCGATGGCTACACCTTC. Translated: CSVEGADGYTF.

The rearrangement uses TRBV4-1 and TRBJ1-1; no definite D call. Germline CDR1 is MGHRA and CDR2 is YSYEKL. This CDR3 has 14 amino acids. V was shortened by 4 bases and J by 0 bases, with 9 bases between the two germline ends. The DNA for the CDR3 is TGCGCCAGCAGCCGGGGAGACGTGAACACTGAAGCTTTCTTT. Translating gives CASSRGDVNTEAFF.

This clonotype has a handful of counts. The chain combines TRBV24-1 with TRBJ1-1, with TRBD1 as a possible D gene (6 bases). The CDR3 runs 14 residues. V dropped 4 bases and J dropped 8 bases, with 16 bases sitting between them. Germline lookup yields CDR1 KGHDR and CDR2 SFDVKD. CDR3 DNA sequence: TGTGCCACCAGTGACCATGGACAGCTTGCAGAAGCTTTCTTT. This encodes CATSDHGQLAEAFF.

This sequence joins TRBV5-1 and TRBJ2-7; 14 bases agree with TRBD2. V gave up 6 bases and J gave up 1 base; unmatched junction bases: 6. CDR3 length equals 16 residues. Germline V gene data show CDR1 as SGHRS and CDR2 as YFSETQ. Here the CDR3 reads CASTGTSGSRSYEQYF. Here the CDR3 DNA reads TGCGCCAGCACAGGGACTAGCGGGAGCAGGTCCTACGAGCAGTACTTC.

The sample holds many counts of this clonotype. DNA of the CDR3: TGTGCCAGCAGTCCTGGGACTATGAACACTGAAGCTTTCTTT. It yields the protein CASSPGTMNTEAFF. The chain carries TRBV27 and TRBJ1-1, with D perhaps TRBD1 (5 bases). The CDR3 covers 14 residues. The germline V gene encodes CDR1 MNHEY and CDR2 SMNVEV (reference sequence). Trimming left V 5 bases short and J 0 bases short, with 10 bases between.

The genes are TRBV9 and TRBJ1-1; no reliable D call. CDR1 is SGDLS and CDR2 is YYNGEE in the germline V gene. The CDR3 has 13 amino acids. Trimming removed 0 bases from V and 3 bases from J, with 6 bases in between. The CDR3 sequence: CASSVEWYTEAFF. In DNA, the CDR3 is TGTGCCAGCAGCGTAGAATGGTACACTGAAGCTTTCTTT.